The following is a TCR beta chain sequence with its context. Its antigen remains unidentified. PCR used 60 Vbeta primers and 13 Jbeta primers. Measured with immunoSEQ multiplex PCR; TCRdb has only the in-frame clones, and not every one. The table shows 160,000 or so clones, with less than 90% occurring only once. The entry originates in a study of cytomegalovirus exposure and HLA in healthy donors. Overall study context: From about 180 million T cells, an earlier analysis saw 110 million or so unique TCR beta sequences. Overall study results and limits: Follow-up analysis seemed to connect common viral pathogens with several of the most significant clusters identified. A later analysis associated 15,000 or so TCR beta sequences with HLA alleles at a 0.05 false discovery rate.

Germline V gene data show CDR1 as MNHEY and CDR2 as SMNVEV (reference sequence). With 2 bases removed from V and 3 bases from J, the gap between germline ends came to 9 bases. The CDR3 spans 14 residues. Source material: PBMCs. V usage is TRBV27 and J usage is TRBJ2-3; perhaps TRBD1 as D (5 bases). This receptor was taken from a man aged 30 to 45 in good health and CMV-seronegative. The CDR3 here is CASSLIGATDTQYF. As DNA, the CDR3 is TGTGCCAGCAGTTTAATTGGGGCAACAGATACGCAGTATTTT.